The source of this TCR beta chain is a study of molecular identifiers for immune sequencing clone quantification (dated by TCRdb to 2016 to 2018). For the study in its entirety: For a replicate experiment, the RNA from either roughly 18,000 or 92,000 naive CD8 T cells was divided into five aliquots, and four of those aliquots went on to sequencing. This methods study benchmarked molecular-identifier clustering-based TCR repertoire sequencing (MIDCIRS) and TCR RNA copy counting, using CD8 T cells to do so.

Naive CD8 T cell libraries were made from around 18,000 to 910,000 sorted cells using 10%, 30% or 50% of purified RNA. Naive CD8 T cells, defined as CD8+CD4-CCR7+CD45RA+, were FACS-sorted into RLT Plus buffer on a BD FACSAria II. To test detection sensitivity, Jurkat RNA equivalent to approximately nine TCR copies was spiked into samples of roughly 19,000-1,000,000 naive CD8 T cells. Enrichment of CD8 T cells was done with RosetteSep CD8+ T Cell Enrichment Cocktail plus Ficoll-Paque, and ACK red cell lysis came afterward. Library preparation used PCR. Sequencing used an Illumina HiSeq 4000. Bulk TCR libraries were prepared as previously described, using TCR primers listed in Table S5. The Qiagen AllPrep DNA/RNA kit was used to purify total RNA. Before analysis, reads from multiple sequencing runs of the same library were pooled. Regarding the original processing steps: Reads were retained only if their TCR constant sequence matched exactly, and those retained reads were trimmed to 150 nt and grouped according to their 12-nt molecular barcodes. Within each barcode group, reads were sub-clustered at a 15% Levenshtein threshold, and quality-weighted consensus sequences were built per RNA molecule. Non-functional sequences were removed, as were lower-count sequences one edit away from another. Based on a fit of two negative binomial distributions, barcode sub-clusters having less than 20% of the maximum read count were discarded. Clones were called with MiXCR by TCRdb after fastp trimmed the public reads at Q25, and only in-frame beta chains were retained. Each CDR3 protein appears once, grouped with its most common genes and DNA. In this record, the V and J calls reflect TCRdb's handling and not the investigators' own analysis. The sample yields roughly 320,000 distinct CDR3 sequences; around a fifth were counted once. More than 0.8% of the sample lies in the top ten.

Comments on this clonotype: Its cognate antigen has yet to be identified. A much larger clone differs from this one at a single base, so this may be a read error.

The CDR1 and CDR2 encoded by the germline V gene are SQVTM and ANQGSEA. Reading from cysteine to phenylalanine, the CDR3 counts 15 amino acids. Here the CDR3 DNA is all that survives: 45 bases in frame from base 1. Study-wide conclusions, independent of this receptor: In CMV-specific effector cells, clones with more than 20 RNA copies accounted for over 97% of molecules, whereas in naive cells such clones accounted for under 1%. Roughly 2.8 recovered TCR RNA copies per cell were obtained by modeling, versus about ten by digital PCR, implying a capture efficiency of 30% to 35%. When barcode sub-clustering was left out, chimeric consensus sequences inflated TCR diversity, with chimeras reaching as high as 47%. The naive libraries included spiked-in Jurkat TCR RNA (around 10 copies' worth), and this RNA is not part of the donor repertoire. Even against a background of 750,000 to 1,000,000 naive CD8 T cells, spiked-in Jurkat TCR RNA amounting to a single cell's worth was reported to be detectable. Highly expanded clone sizes could be underestimated if identical TCR molecules share a barcode.

Sequencing was performed on naive CD8+ T cells from blood, with Jurkat cell RNA spiked in. The intended sense of this specimen's cell subset or site label: FACS-sorted CD8+CD4-CCR7+CD45RA+ naive T cells. The TCR sequence derives from a human donor in good health. Some libraries in this study had Jurkat cell RNA spiked in. Recombination linked TRBV29-1 to TRBJ2-3; TRBD2 fits 9 bases in the junction. At the DNA level, the sequence is TGCAGCGTTGACCCGACTAGCGGATCCACAGATGCGCAGTATTTT. The encoded protein is CSVDPTSGSTDAQYF.